This T cell receptor beta chain was sequenced in a study of blood T cell repertoires in COVID-19. Across the study: Sites in the United States, Italy and Spain provided acute and convalescent COVID-19 samples. T cells, B-cell-depleted T cells, or PBMCs provided the cDNA or gDNA that served as material.

Germline CDR1 reads SGHAT; CDR2 reads FQNNGV. J lost 7 bases, V lost 3 bases, and 5 bases had no gene match. The CDR3 totals 14 residues. Study processing details: From reference gene primer amplification, estimates of nucleated cell counts were derived. Repertoires were generated with immunoSEQ multiplex PCR, while TCRdb's copy carries only in-frame clones and drops some. V and J calls and clone size follow that table, whereas D and trimming were derived from the DNA. The sample consists of over 150,000 clones, approximately 83% of them appearing once. The sequence was obtained from an older woman with acute or convalescent COVID-19. Source material: peripheral blood. V is TRBV11-2 and J is TRBJ1-4; 7 positions agree with TRBD1. CDR3 sequence reads: CASSFSGGLEKLFF. CDR3 nucleotides: TGTGCCAGCAGCTTTTCAGGGGGACTTGAAAAACTGTTTTTT.